A single sample is the source of the 16 T cell receptor beta chains below, sequenced in a study of Graves' ophthalmopathy and Graves' hyperthyroidism. Scientists amplified the TCR beta CDR3 regions from RNA transcripts. First-round RT-PCR with HTBI primers preceded a second-round multiplex PCR. MiXCR, applied by TCRdb to the multiplex PCR reads, yields one record per CDR3 protein. Among about 600,000 distinct CDR3 sequences listed, less than 40% were seen once. The sample taken for sequencing was peripheral blood or thyroid tissue (not recorded which). Receptors originate from an adult man with Graves' hyperthyroidism.

The chain carries TRBV7-2 and TRBJ2-2, with D maybe TRBD2 (5 bases). The germline V gene encodes CDR1 SGHTA and CDR2 FQGNSA. The V end was cut by 2 bases, the J end by 6 bases, with 10 bases between. The length of the CDR3 is 14 residues. The CDR3 sequence is CASSLMSGSGELFF. CDR3 coding DNA: TGTGCCAGCAGCTTAATGTCGGGGTCCGGGGAGCTGTTTTTT.

This clonotype occurred many times. V gene TRBV2 combines with J gene TRBJ2-7; D not resolved. Germline V gives CDR1 SNHLY, CDR2 FYNNEI. The CDR3 length is 14 residues. V was pared by 5 bases and J by 2 bases, with 13 bases between. The CDR3 region has the DNA TGTGCCAGCAGTCTAGACGCCCTGGCCTACGAGCAGTACTTC. It encodes CASSLDALAYEQYF.

Only a few counts were recorded for this clonotype. The chain is built from TRBV19 and TRBJ2-2; possible D gene TRBD1, 5 bases. The CDR3 length is 18 residues. The V gene's germline CDR1 is LNHDA and CDR2 SQIVND (reference sequence). V was shortened by 4 bases and J by 4 bases, with 22 bases between the two germline ends. CDR3 nucleotides: TGTGCCAGTAGTACCCCCAACTCAGGGATAATCCCCACCGGGGAGCTGTTTTTT. Amino acids: CASSTPNSGIIPTGELFF.

This rearrangement joins TRBV6-1 to TRBJ1-5, with D unclear. The V end lost 5 bases, the J end lost 4 bases, and 9 bases lay between the germline ends. This CDR3 has 13 residues. Germline loops: CDR1 MNHNS, CDR2 SASEGT. The CDR3 region is CASSSSLNQPQHF. In nucleotides, the CDR3 is TGTGCCAGCAGTTCCAGCTTGAATCAGCCCCAGCATTTT.

For this clonotype: At one end the junction does not follow the germline gene, possibly because of a read error. This chain joins TRBV20-1 and TRBJ1-2; D not resolved. The length of the CDR3 is 9 residues. Germline CDR1 and CDR2: DFQATT and SNEGSKA (reference sequence). CDR3 residues: CSASGRYSF. The CDR3 coding sequence is TGCAGTGCTAGCGGGAGATACTCCTTC.

The chain's CDR3 is CASSVAPRNEQFF. The CDR3 DNA reads as TGTGCCAGCAGTGTCGCCCCCCGCAATGAGCAGTTCTTC. This chain connects TRBV2 to TRBJ2-1; D is unresolved. Germline V lookup: CDR1 SNHLY, CDR2 FYNNEI. Trimming stripped 4 bases from V and 6 bases from J, with 10 bases between. The CDR3 is 13 amino acids.

This clonotype was seen many times. The rearrangement uses TRBV24-1 and TRBJ2-2, with 8 bases that match TRBD2. This CDR3 region has 15 residues. V dropped 5 bases and J dropped 4; count of bases not matched to a gene: 5. CDR1 KGHDR and CDR2 SFDVKD come from the germline V gene. CDR3 in amino acids: CATSVSGTITGELFF. For the CDR3, the DNA is TGTGCCACCAGTGTTAGCGGGACAATCACCGGGGAGCTGTTTTTT.

This sequence joins TRBV29-1 and TRBJ1-2; D not certain. Between the trimmed V and J ends, which lost 5 bases and 12 bases, there was a span of 10 bases. CDR3 size: 9 residues. From germline, CDR1 is SQVTM and CDR2 ANQGSEA. CDR3 sequence: CSVRGSDTF. DNA of the CDR3: TGCAGCGTTAGAGGGAGCGACACCTTC.

The CDR3 bases are TGCAGCGTCACCCTAGCGCGGGAGACCCAGCATTTT. Translated: CSVTLARETQHF. This rearrangement joins TRBV29-1 to TRBJ1-5; unclear D gene. Trimming left V 6 bases short and J 11 bases short, with 17 bases between. The V gene's germline CDR1 is SQVTM and CDR2 ANQGSEA. This CDR3 has 12 amino acids.

For the CDR3, the DNA is TGCGCCAGCAGCTGGGGGCAGGGGGCAAACTATGGCTACACCTTC. Translating it yields CASSWGQGANYGYTF. The rearrangement uses TRBV5-1 and TRBJ1-2, with 8 bases lining up with TRBD1. The junction had 6 bases not matched to a gene; V was cut back by 3 bases and J by 2 bases. This CDR3 is built from 15 residues. Germline V lookup: CDR1 SGHRS, CDR2 YFSETQ.

This clonotype was counted many times. The CDR3 here is CASSEGAGGGQPQHF. CDR3 bases: TGTGCCAGCAGTGAAGGTGCGGGGGGCGGTCAGCCCCAGCATTTT. The genes are TRBV6-5 and TRBJ1-5; perhaps TRBD1 as D (6 bases). This CDR3 contains 15 residues. V was shortened by 5 bases and J by 6 bases, with 17 bases between the two germline ends. CDR1 and CDR2 from the germline V gene are MNHEY and SVGAGI.

The chain combines TRBV11-1 with TRBJ1-2, with D perhaps TRBD1 (5 bases). CDR1 is SGHAT, CDR2 FQDESV, per germline (reference sequence). V was cut by 5 bases and J by 1 base, with 14 bases left in between. This CDR3 has 15 amino acids. CDR3 protein: CASSHGGNLNYGYTF. The CDR3 nucleotides are TGTGCCAGCAGCCACGGGGGTAATCTTAACTATGGCTACACCTTC.

The genes are TRBV6-4 and TRBJ1-6; D is undetermined. The CDR3 loop spans 16 amino acids. V shed 0 bases and J shed 3 bases, with 9 bases lying between them. Germline values: CDR1 MRHNA, CDR2 SNTAGT. The DNA for the CDR3 is TGTGCCAGCAGTGACTCGCAGACGATCTATAATTCACCCCTCCACTTT. Translated, it gives CASSDSQTIYNSPLHF.

DNA of the CDR3: TGTGCCAGCAGCGCCGGACTAGCGGGGGGGGGGGAGACCCAGTACTTC. Translating it yields CASSAGLAGGGETQYF. The J gene is TRBJ2-7, the V gene TRBV7-2; TRBD2 agrees at 15 bases. The assigned J gene may be wrong: the sequence end matches TRBJ2-5 better. The CDR3 runs 16 residues. CDR1 SGHTA and CDR2 FQGNSA come from the germline V gene.

This clonotype was picked up many times. The chain is built from TRBV7-9 and TRBJ2-7, with D possibly matching TRBD1 (5 bases). The CDR3 is made up of 16 amino acids. V dropped 1 base and J dropped 0 bases, with 13 bases sitting between them. Germline V CDR1 and CDR2: SEHNR, FQNEAQ (reference sequence). The CDR3 protein is CASSLVTGPSSYEQYF. Here the CDR3 DNA reads TGTGCCAGCAGCTTAGTTACAGGCCCTAGCTCCTACGAGCAGTACTTC.

The chain is built from TRBV3-1 and TRBJ1-5; D not certain. V was clipped by 0 bases and J by 0 bases, with 3 bases between them. CDR1 is LGHDT and CDR2 is YNNKEL in the germline V gene (reference sequence). The CDR3 spans 14 residues. The CDR3 nucleotides are TGTGCCAGCAGCCAAGACCCTAGCAATCAGCCCCAGCATTTT. Translating gives CASSQDPSNQPQHF.